These 22 T cell receptor beta chains came from one sample sequenced in a study of spatial heterogeneity in lung cancer. Study-level results: In tumors, expanded intratumoral alpha and beta TCR counts tracked mutation counts.

Regarding time point: sample taken at primary tumor resection. A single record per CDR3 protein comes from TCRdb applying MiXCR to the 5' RACE reads. The repertoire has about 14,000 distinct CDR3 sequences, about 4.8% of them found once; the top ten carry around 18%. These receptors have no identified antigens. Sequenced material: lung tumor tissue, taken at surgery. The receptors here all came from a female donor with early-stage non-small cell lung cancer.

This clonotype was detected many times. The J gene is TRBJ2-3, the V gene TRBV10-1, with no clear D. Trimming cost V 0 bases and J 2 bases, with 6 bases left between them. The V gene's germline CDR1 is WNHNN and CDR2 SYGVQD (reference sequence). CDR3 size: 14 residues. The CDR3: CASSESGSTDTQYF. CDR3 sequence (DNA): TGCGCCAGCAGTGAGTCCGGCTCCACAGATACGCAGTATTTT.

This clonotype was seen repeatedly, ten times or more. The gene calls are TRBV29-1 and TRBJ2-7, with D perhaps TRBD1 (6 bases). Germline CDR1 reads SQVTM; CDR2 reads ANQGSEA. This CDR3 is built from 13 residues. Trimming shortened V by 4 bases and J by 3 bases, and 13 bases separated the two germline ends. CDR3 coding DNA: TGCAGCGTTGGTCCCAGGGGTTACTACGAGCAGTACTTC. It yields the protein CSVGPRGYYEQYF.

V gene TRBV7-2 combines with J gene TRBJ1-1; 9 positions match TRBD1. The CDR3 loop spans 13 amino acids. Germline values: CDR1 SGHTA, CDR2 FQGNSA. After removal of 5 bases from V and 12 bases from J, the junction contained 10 bases not matched to a gene. Here the CDR3 DNA reads TGTGCCAGCAGCCCACAGGGGGCAAGTTTGACTTTCTTT. Translation gives CASSPQGASLTFF.

The chain carries TRBV3-1 and TRBJ2-3, with TRBD2 matching 14 bases. J was trimmed by 4 bases and V by 0 bases; bases with no gene match: 3. This CDR3 spans 17 amino acids. Germline loops: CDR1 LGHDT, CDR2 YNNKEL (reference sequence). CDR3 in DNA: TGTGCCAGCAGCCAAGACAGGACTAGCGGGGGGTCAGATACGCAGTATTTT. It specifies CASSQDRTSGGSDTQYF.

This clonotype was seen repeatedly, ten times or more. This sequence joins TRBV7-9 and TRBJ2-7; 10 nucleotides line up with TRBD1. CDR3 length: 14 amino acids. V was pared by 4 bases and J by 4 bases, with 4 bases of the junction left unmatched. The germline V gene encodes CDR1 SEHNR and CDR2 FQNEAQ (reference sequence). The CDR3 sequence: CASSSQDRGYEQYF. CDR3 sequence (DNA): TGTGCCAGCAGCTCCCAGGACAGGGGGTACGAGCAGTACTTC.

V is TRBV7-2 and J is TRBJ2-1; either TRBD1 or TRBD2 may supply D (5 bases each). The CDR3 sequence is 13 residues long. Between the trimmed V and J ends, which lost 1 base and 9 bases, there was a span of 10 bases. CDR1 is SGHTA, CDR2 FQGNSA, per germline. CDR3 in amino acids: CASSLGGWSEQFF. CDR3 in DNA: TGTGCCAGCAGCTTAGGGGGGTGGAGTGAGCAGTTCTTC.

The chain uses TRBV6-9 and TRBJ1-2; D call uncertain. Germline assignment: CDR1 MNHGY and CDR2 SVAAGI. V dropped 2 bases and J dropped 4 bases, with 8 bases sitting between them. The CDR3 extends over 13 amino acids. CDR3 nucleotide sequence: TGTGCCAGCAGTTATCGGGGATTCTATGGCTACACCTTC. Translating gives CASSYRGFYGYTF.

There are many counts of this clonotype. The chain carries TRBV20-1 and TRBJ1-2; D might be TRBD1 (5 bases). This CDR3 has 15 amino acids. Trimming left V 2 bases short and J 4 bases short, with 17 bases between. Germline V gene lookup returns CDR1 DFQATT and CDR2 SNEGSKA (reference sequence). CDR3 in DNA: TGCAGTGCTAGACTTCTAGGCAGGGAGGCCTATGGCTACACCTTC. As protein: CSARLLGREAYGYTF.

The table lists this clonotype with a few counts. The rearrangement links TRBV27 to TRBJ2-2, with 8 bases identical to TRBD2. Germline V gives CDR1 MNHEY, CDR2 SMNVEV (reference sequence). The CDR3 totals 17 residues. With 4 bases clipped from V and 6 bases from J, the junction kept 13 bases outside the gene matches. This CDR3 reads CASSSLEAGERAGELFF. The CDR3 DNA reads TGTGCCAGCAGTTCCTTGGAAGCGGGGGAGAGGGCCGGGGAGCTGTTTTTT.

This clonotype was counted ten times or more. This chain uses TRBV9 with TRBJ2-3; D ambiguous. Trimming took 2 bases from V and 1 from J, leaving 5 bases between them. Germline assignment: CDR1 SGDLS and CDR2 YYNGEE. CDR3 length: 13 amino acids. This CDR3 reads CASSVAGTDTQYF. CDR3 nucleotides: TGTGCCAGCAGCGTGGCAGGCACAGATACGCAGTATTTT.

This clonotype appeared a few times. The rearrangement links TRBV7-2 to TRBJ2-3; 11 bases agree with TRBD2. Trimming at V came to 1 base and at J to 6 bases, leaving 12 bases not matched to a gene. This CDR3 has 18 residues. Germline V gene sequence: CDR1 SGHTA, CDR2 FQGNSA. The CDR3: CASSLGPTLAGVSDTQYF. The CDR3 region has the DNA TGTGCCAGCAGCTTAGGACCCACACTAGCGGGAGTCTCCGATACGCAGTATTTT.

This clonotype was observed many times. The chain uses TRBV11-2 and TRBJ1-1, with D uncertain. Deletions cut 3 bases from V and 0 bases from J, with 8 bases between. The CDR3 totals 14 residues. Germline V CDR1 and CDR2: SGHAT, FQNNGV. CDR3 loop: CASSFRLMNTEAFF. CDR3 sequence (DNA): TGTGCCAGCAGCTTTCGGCTCATGAACACTGAAGCTTTCTTT.

Ten or more counts support this clonotype. The V gene is TRBV20-1, the J gene TRBJ2-7; 15 positions agree with TRBD2. CDR1 and CDR2 (germline): DFQATT, SNEGSKA (reference sequence). J gave up 0 bases and V 5 bases, and 2 bases lay outside the gene matches. The CDR3 totals 15 residues. The CDR3 sequence: CSAGTSGGSSYEQYF. DNA of the CDR3: TGCAGTGCTGGGACTAGCGGGGGGAGCTCCTACGAGCAGTACTTC.

This clonotype has at least ten counts. The gene calls are TRBV5-5 and TRBJ2-5; D call uncertain. The CDR3 contains 16 residues. V lost 4 bases, J lost 1 base, and 17 bases lay in between. The germline V gene encodes CDR1 SGHKS and CDR2 YYEKEE (reference sequence). CDR3 sequence: CASSPAQVDFQETQYF. The CDR3 DNA sequence: TGTGCCAGCAGCCCTGCCCAGGTGGATTTCCAAGAGACCCAGTACTTC.

There are a few counts of this clonotype. The genes are TRBV20-1 and TRBJ2-7; D ambiguous. CDR3 length: 15 amino acids. V shed 6 bases and J shed 0 bases, with 18 bases lying between them. CDR1 and CDR2 (germline): DFQATT, SNEGSKA (reference sequence). The CDR3 DNA reads TGCAGTGCCCAAGACTCAAAGCCTAGCTCCTACGAGCAGTACTTC. Its protein is CSAQDSKPSSYEQYF.

This clonotype was counted at least ten times. This chain connects TRBV19 to TRBJ2-3; D ambiguous. The germline gives CDR1 LNHDA, CDR2 SQIVND (reference sequence). V was shortened by 8 bases and J by 3 bases, with 12 bases between the two germline ends. The CDR3 extends over 13 amino acids. CDR3 sequence: CASAWSQTDTQYF. The CDR3 coding sequence is TGTGCCAGTGCGTGGAGTCAAACAGATACGCAGTATTTT.

Ten or more counts support this clonotype. The chain has TRBV9 and TRBJ2-5; TRBD2 aligns across 9 bases. V lost 3 bases to trimming and J lost 0 bases; unmatched junction nucleotides: 6. The germline V gene encodes CDR1 SGDLS and CDR2 YYNGEE. This CDR3 is 16 amino acids long. The CDR3 sequence is CASSASLAGYQETQYF. The CDR3 nucleotides read TGTGCCAGCAGCGCAAGCCTAGCGGGGTACCAAGAGACCCAGTACTTC.

This clonotype qualifies as medium-sized (0.01 to 0.1%). The gene calls are TRBV29-1 and TRBJ2-3; possibly TRBD2 for D (6 bases). CDR1 and CDR2 from the germline V gene are SQVTM and ANQGSEA. V dropped 5 bases and J dropped 1 base, with 10 bases sitting between them. The CDR3 is 13 residues long. The CDR3 nucleotides read TGCAGCGTTTCTTCGGGGGGCACAGATACGCAGTATTTT. Residues: CSVSSGGTDTQYF.

The sample holds many counts of this clonotype. A read error may account for a junction end that differs from germline. This chain links TRBV18 with TRBJ1-4; a weak D match, TRBD1 (5 bases). This CDR3 has 14 amino acids. Germline loops: CDR1 KGHSH, CDR2 LQKENI. The CDR3 DNA reads TGTGCCAGCTCCCCACAGGCAACTAATGAAAAACTGTTTTTT. Its translation: CASSPQATNEKLFF. The full variable domain, rest sourced from reference TRBV18 and TRBJ1-4, is NAGVMQNPRHLVRRRGQEARLRCSPMKGHSHVYWYRQLPEEGLKFMVYLQKENIIDESGMPKERFSAEFPKEGPSILRIQQVVRGDSAAYFCASSPQATNEKLFFGSGTQLSVL.

This clonotype was observed a handful of times. V is TRBV25-1 and J is TRBJ2-3; D gene unclear. V dropped 3 bases and J dropped 2 bases, with 6 bases sitting between them. The CDR3 sequence is 13 residues long. Germline values: CDR1 MGHDK, CDR2 SYGVNS. The chain's CDR3 is CASSDRHTDTQYF. CDR3 nucleotides: TGTGCCAGCAGTGATCGACACACAGATACGCAGTATTTT.

This clonotype occurred a few times. The rearrangement uses TRBV18 and TRBJ1-5; D call uncertain. CDR1 and CDR2 from the germline V gene are KGHSH and LQKENI. The CDR3 length is 15 residues. V shed 2 bases and J shed 3 bases, with 11 bases lying between them. CDR3 protein: CASSPGVGYNQPQHF. The DNA for the CDR3 is TGTGCCAGCTCACCAGGGGTAGGGTACAATCAGCCCCAGCATTTT.

This clonotype was counted only a few times. This rearrangement joins TRBV7-9 to TRBJ2-2; 8 positions agree with TRBD1. This CDR3 region has 13 residues. Germline lookup yields CDR1 SEHNR and CDR2 FQNEAQ (reference sequence). Unmatched junction bases numbered 3, after V lost 5 bases and J lost 7 bases. This chain's CDR3 is CASSLTGVGELFF. The CDR3 DNA is TGTGCCAGCAGCCTGACAGGGGTCGGGGAGCTGTTTTTT.